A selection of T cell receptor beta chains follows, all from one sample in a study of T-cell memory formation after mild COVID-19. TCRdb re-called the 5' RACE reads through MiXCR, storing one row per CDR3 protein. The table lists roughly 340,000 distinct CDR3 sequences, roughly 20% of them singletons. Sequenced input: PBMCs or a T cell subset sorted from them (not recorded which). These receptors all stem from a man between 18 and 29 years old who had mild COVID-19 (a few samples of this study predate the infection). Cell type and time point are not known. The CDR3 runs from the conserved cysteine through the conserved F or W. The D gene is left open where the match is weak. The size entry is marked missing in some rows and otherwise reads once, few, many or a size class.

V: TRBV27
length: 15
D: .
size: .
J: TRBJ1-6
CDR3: CASRARQSLSSPLHF
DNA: TGTGCCAGCAGGGCGAGACAGTCCCTTTCTTCACCCCTCCACTTT

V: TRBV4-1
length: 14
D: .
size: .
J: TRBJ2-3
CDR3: CASSQDALANTQYF
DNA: TGCGCCAGCAGCCAAGACGCCCTAGCGAATACGCAGTATTTT

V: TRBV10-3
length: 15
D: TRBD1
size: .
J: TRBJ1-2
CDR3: CALHGGTGLSYGYTF
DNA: TGTGCCCTCCACGGCGGGACAGGGTTGAGCTATGGCTACACCTTC

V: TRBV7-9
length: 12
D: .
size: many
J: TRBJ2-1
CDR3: CASSLQGDEQFF
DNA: TGTGCCAGCAGCTTGCAGGGTGATGAGCAGTTCTTC

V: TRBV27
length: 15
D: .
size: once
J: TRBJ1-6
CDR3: CASRRNQGSNSPLHF
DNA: TGTGCCAGCAGGCGGAACCAGGGGAGTAATTCACCCCTCCACTTT

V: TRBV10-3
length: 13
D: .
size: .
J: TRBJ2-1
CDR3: CAIRENTYNEQFF
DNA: TGTGCCATCAGGGAGAACACCTACAATGAGCAGTTCTTC

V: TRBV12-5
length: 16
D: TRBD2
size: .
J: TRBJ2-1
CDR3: CASGWAGGRAYNEQFF
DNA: TGTGCTAGTGGTTGGGCGGGGGGGCGAGCCTACAATGAGCAGTTCTTC

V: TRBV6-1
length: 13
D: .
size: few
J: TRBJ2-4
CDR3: CASSDVTGHIQYF
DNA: TGTGCCAGCAGTGACGTGACAGGACATATTCAGTACTTC

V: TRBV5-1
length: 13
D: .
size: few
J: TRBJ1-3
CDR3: CASSLEGLDTIYF
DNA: TGCGCCAGCAGCCTGGAGGGTCTGGACACCATATATTTT

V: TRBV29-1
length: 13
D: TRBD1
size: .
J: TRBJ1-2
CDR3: CSVLTGNRYGYTF
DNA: TGCAGCGTTTTGACAGGGAACCGCTATGGCTACACCTTC

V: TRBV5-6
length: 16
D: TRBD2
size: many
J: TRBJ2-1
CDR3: CASSGVAGDSYNEQFF
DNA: TGTGCCAGCAGCGGGGTGGCGGGGGACTCCTACAATGAGCAGTTCTTC

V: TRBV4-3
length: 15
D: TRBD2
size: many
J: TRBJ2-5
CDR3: CASSQGASGVKTQYF
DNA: TGCGCCAGCAGCCAAGGCGCTAGCGGGGTAAAGACCCAGTACTTC

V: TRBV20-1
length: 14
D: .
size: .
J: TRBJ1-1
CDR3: CSARALRRNTEAFF
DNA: TGCAGTGCTAGAGCTTTACGGAGGAACACTGAAGCTTTCTTT

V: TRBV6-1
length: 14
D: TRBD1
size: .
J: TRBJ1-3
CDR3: CASRQGSAGNTIYF
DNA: TGTGCCAGCAGACAGGGGTCAGCTGGAAACACCATATATTTT

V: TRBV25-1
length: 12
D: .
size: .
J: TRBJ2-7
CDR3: CASSPSTYEQYF
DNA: TGTGCCAGCAGTCCATCCACCTACGAGCAGTACTTC